The rows below give T cell receptor beta chains drawn from one sample of a study of chemoradiotherapy in HPV16-positive cancers. Clones were sequenced by immunoSEQ multiplex PCR, and TCRdb holds only the in-frame ones, with some missing. This table holds just under 6,000 clones, roughly four fifths found once. This specimen was acquired from a patient who underwent chemoradiotherapy. All receptors come from a human donor with HPV-associated anogenital cancer. Both conserved end residues are part of each CDR3. D genes are given only for firm matches. Size is omitted from some rows. Given values are once, few, many or a class for expanded clones.

j_call	clone_size	cdr3_length	d_call	v_call	cdr3_aa	cdr3_nt
TRBJ2-3	-	16	-	TRBV5-6	CASSLIPTQATDTQYF	TGTGCCAGCAGCTTAATCCCGACGCAGGCCACAGATACGCAGTATTTT
TRBJ1-5	-	15	-	TRBV11-1	CASSSDSYSNQPQHF	TGTGCCAGCAGCTCCGACAGCTATAGCAATCAGCCCCAGCATTTT
TRBJ1-4	-	19	TRBD1	TRBV7-8	CASSLVATGEFATNEKLFF	TGTGCCAGCAGCTTAGTAGCGACAGGGGAATTTGCAACTAATGAAAAACTGTTTTTT
TRBJ1-2	few	14	-	TRBV4-3	CASSQGTGDWGYTF	TGCGCCAGCAGCCAAGGGACGGGGGATTGGGGCTACACCTTC
TRBJ2-7	-	12	-	TRBV6-1	CASSLRLYEQYF	TGTGCCAGCAGCCTCAGACTATACGAGCAGTACTTC
TRBJ1-1	few	16	-	TRBV27	CASSSLLRQAGTEAFF	TGTGCCAGCAGTTCGCTCCTTAGACAGGCGGGGACTGAAGCTTTCTTT
TRBJ2-7	large	13	TRBD1	TRBV19	CASSIVDRDEQYF	TGTGCCAGTAGTATAGTCGACAGGGACGAGCAGTACTTC
TRBJ1-1	-	13	-	TRBV9	CASSVELQTEAFF	TGTGCCAGCAGCGTAGAACTACAGACTGAAGCTTTCTTT
TRBJ2-7	few	15	TRBD1	TRBV4-1	CASSQVGTGTYEQYF	TGCGCCAGCAGCCAAGTCGGGACAGGGACTTACGAGCAGTACTTC
TRBJ2-7	few	15	TRBD2	TRBV7-2	CASSFYSSGGFEQYF	TGTGCCAGCAGCTTTTATTCCAGCGGGGGCTTCGAGCAGTACTTC
TRBJ1-5	-	13	-	TRBV28	CASMGDSNQPQHF	TGTGCCAGCATGGGCGATAGCAATCAGCCCCAGCATTTT
TRBJ2-5	-	16	TRBD1	TRBV11-1	CASSPETGRAQETQYF	TGTGCCAGCAGCCCGGAGACAGGGAGAGCCCAAGAGACCCAGTACTTC
TRBJ2-3	-	15	-	TRBV7-9	CASSLGVLNTDTQYF	TGTGCCAGCAGCTTAGGGGTCCTCAACACAGATACGCAGTATTTT
TRBJ1-6	few	15	-	TRBV7-2	CASSLDGGEYSPLHF	TGTGCCAGCAGCTTAGATGGAGGGGAATATTCACCCCTCCACTTT
TRBJ2-7	-	16	TRBD2	TRBV5-4	CASSLVRGDGSYEQYF	TGTGCCAGCAGCTTGGTACGGGGGGACGGCTCCTACGAGCAGTACTTC
TRBJ2-2	once	14	-	TRBV7-9	CASSRPSNTGELFF	TGTGCCAGCAGCCGCCCGTCCAACACCGGGGAGCTGTTTTTT
TRBJ1-1	few	14	-	TRBV5-1	CASSLAGKNTEAFF	TGCGCCAGCAGCTTGGCAGGGAAGAACACTGAAGCTTTCTTT
TRBJ1-1	-	14	TRBD1	TRBV6-1	CASSERTGLTEAFF	TGTGCCAGCAGTGAACGGACAGGGCTTACTGAAGCTTTCTTT
TRBJ1-1	-	14	-	TRBV30	CAWSVPPQRAEAFF	TGTGCCTGGAGTGTACCCCCCCAAAGGGCTGAAGCTTTCTTT
TRBJ2-1	-	12	-	TRBV29-1	CSVEARYNEQFF	TGCAGCGTTGAAGCCAGGTACAATGAGCAGTTCTTC
TRBJ1-1	once	14	-	TRBV7-8	CASIRSRGGTEAFF	TGTGCCAGCATCCGAAGCCGGGGGGGGACTGAAGCTTTCTTT
TRBJ2-3	-	18	TRBD2	TRBV4-1	CASSQLHASGGAPDTQYF	TGCGCCAGCAGCCAACTCCACGCTAGCGGGGGGGCACCAGATACGCAGTATTTT
TRBJ1-2	few	13	-	TRBV6-5	CASSRAEGSGYTF	TGTGCCAGCAGTCGGGCGGAGGGGAGCGGCTACACCTTC
TRBJ1-2	-	15	-	TRBV9	CASSPVGGNNYGYTF	TGTGCCAGCAGCCCCGTTGGAGGAAATAACTATGGCTACACCTTC
TRBJ2-5	-	16	-	TRBV10-2	CASSESAGQRDETQYF	TGCGCCAGCAGTGAGTCAGCCGGACAGAGGGACGAGACCCAGTACTTC
TRBJ1-1	-	15	-	TRBV7-9	CASSLAQGVLYEAFF	TGTGCCAGCAGCTTAGCCCAGGGCGTTCTCTATGAAGCTTTCTTT
TRBJ2-7	-	16	-	TRBV2	CASIGRGGGRSYEQYF	TGTGCCAGCATAGGCCGGGGCGGGGGCCGATCCTACGAGCAGTACTTC
TRBJ1-4	few	13	TRBD1	TRBV19	CASSKDRAEKLFF	TGTGCCAGTAGTAAAGACAGGGCCGAAAAACTGTTTTTT
TRBJ2-2	-	15	TRBD1	TRBV6-6	CASSYSGQDTGELFF	TGTGCCAGCAGTTACTCGGGACAGGACACCGGGGAGCTGTTTTTT
TRBJ2-1	-	14	-	TRBV2	CASSDRTGRAEQFF	TGTGCCAGCAGTGATAGGACAGGGAGGGCTGAGCAGTTCTTC
TRBJ2-7	-	13	-	TRBV7-9	CASSFGQSHEQYF	TGTGCCAGCAGCTTCGGACAGTCCCACGAGCAGTACTTC
TRBJ2-5	once	15	-	TRBV9	CASSVRGIAEETQYF	TGTGCCAGCAGCGTTCGGGGGATCGCGGAGGAGACCCAGTACTTC
TRBJ2-7	large	16	-	TRBV7-9	CASSLEFSRASYEQYF	TGTGCCAGCAGCTTAGAGTTCTCCAGGGCCTCCTACGAGCAGTACTTC
TRBJ1-2	-	15	TRBD1	TRBV7-2	CASSFEGQGARGYTF	TGTGCCAGCAGCTTTGAGGGACAGGGGGCTCGGGGCTACACCTTC
TRBJ2-1	-	13	TRBD2	TRBV10-3	CATSSGGHNEQFF	TGTGCCACCTCTAGCGGGGGGCACAATGAGCAGTTCTTC
TRBJ2-3	-	13	-	TRBV7-3	CASSLDGTDTQYF	TGTGCCAGCAGCTTAGACGGCACAGATACGCAGTATTTT
TRBJ2-5	once	14	-	TRBV7-2	CASSTSTSQETQYF	TGTGCCAGCAGCACGTCGACTAGCCAAGAGACCCAGTACTTC
TRBJ2-2	-	14	-	TRBV27	CASSLAARAGELFF	TGTGCCAGCAGTTTAGCGGCTAGGGCCGGGGAGCTGTTTTTT
TRBJ2-3	-	17	TRBD2	TRBV18	CASSRSSAGGLTDTQYF	TGTGCCAGCTCACGTTCCTCAGCGGGGGGACTCACAGATACGCAGTATTTT
TRBJ1-6	-	17	TRBD1	TRBV5-6	CASSLRTGGGWNSPLHF	TGTGCCAGCAGCCTCCGGACAGGGGGCGGTTGGAATTCACCCCTCCACTTT
TRBJ2-5	once	12	-	TRBV4-1	CASSQAQETQYF	TGCGCCAGCAGCCAGGCCCAAGAGACCCAGTACTTC
TRBJ2-7	-	13	-	TRBV28	CASSFLTSYEQYF	TGTGCCAGCAGTTTTTTAACCTCCTACGAGCAGTACTTC
TRBJ2-5	once	16	-	TRBV4-1	CASSQAWTSHQETQYF	TGCGCCAGCAGCCAGGCCTGGACTTCCCATCAAGAGACCCAGTACTTC
TRBJ1-2	-	18	-	TRBV28	CASSFGPVYHDTNYGYTF	TGTGCCAGCAGTTTCGGTCCGGTCTATCACGATACTAACTATGGCTACACCTTC
TRBJ1-1	-	13	-	TRBV5-5	CASRLDGKFEAFF	TGTGCCAGCAGACTGGACGGAAAATTCGAAGCTTTCTTT
TRBJ2-3	-	13	-	TRBV18	CASSPPVTDTQYF	TGTGCCAGCTCACCACCGGTCACAGATACGCAGTATTTT
TRBJ2-3	-	14	-	TRBV18	CASSPPGRSDTQYF	TGTGCCAGCTCACCCCCGGGGAGATCAGATACGCAGTATTTT
TRBJ2-7	-	12	-	TRBV27	CASGPLATEQYF	TGTGCCAGCGGCCCTTTGGCCACCGAGCAGTACTTC
TRBJ2-1	-	14	-	TRBV6-5	CASSRGRVGNEQFF	TGTGCCAGCAGCCGGGGCCGAGTCGGCAATGAGCAGTTCTTC
TRBJ2-3	-	12	-	TRBV21-1	CASSKGGDTQYF	TGTGCCAGCAGCAAAGGGGGGGATACGCAGTATTTT
TRBJ2-7	-	14	TRBD1	TRBV11-2	CASASRQGALEQYF	TGTGCCAGCGCATCGCGACAGGGGGCGCTTGAGCAGTACTTC
TRBJ1-3	few	15	-	TRBV6-5	CASTPTEGAGNTIYF	TGTGCCAGCACCCCCACAGAGGGAGCTGGAAACACCATATATTTT
TRBJ2-7	-	15	TRBD2	TRBV7-9	CASSLGSGDYYEQYF	TGTGCCAGCAGCTTAGGTAGTGGGGACTACTACGAGCAGTACTTC
TRBJ2-3	-	15	-	TRBV2	CASSYVGARTDTQYF	TGTGCCAGCAGCTATGTGGGGGCCCGCACAGATACGCAGTATTTT